Reported below is one T cell receptor (beta chain). Its cognate antigen is unknown. These data are taken from a study of T cell responses to AZD1222 COVID-19 vaccine. Using immunoSEQ multiplex PCR, the repertoire was profiled, and TCRdb retains in-frame clones only, with some absent. The profile shows around 160,000 clones, around four fifths of them singletons. The CDR3 has 14 residues. CDR1 is SGHRS and CDR2 is YFSETQ in the germline V gene. The ends were cut back, 0 bases at V and 7 bases at J, with 10 bases in the middle. Study outcomes and limitations: Close to half of all spike-specific TCRs reportedly target regions of the variants that are unmutated. Baseline serostatus was positive in only a handful of AZD1222 recipients. Repertoire collection took place solely once the T cell response had peaked.

The chain is built from TRBV5-1 and TRBJ1-4; D unresolved. The source material was peripheral blood, sampled on day 0 of MenACWY control vaccination. This sequence was found in an adult in good health. CDR3 coding DNA: TGCGCCAGCAGCTTGGGTGGGCTCGGTGAAAAACTGTTTTTT. Translating it yields CASSLGGLGEKLFF.